These 19 T cell receptor beta chains originate from one sample sequenced in a study of cytomegalovirus exposure and HLA in healthy donors. This PCR relied on a set of 60 Vbeta primers and 13 Jbeta primers. Some clones are missing from TCRdb's copy, which holds only in-frame ones; the method was immunoSEQ multiplex PCR. The sample holds 150,000 to 200,000 clones, roughly 90% seen once. Sequencing used PBMCs. The source is a woman between 18 and 29 years old in good health and CMV-seronegative.

This rearrangement joins TRBV28 to TRBJ2-7; D is possibly TRBD1 (6 bases). The CDR3 runs 12 residues. The germline V gene encodes CDR1 MDHEN and CDR2 SYDVKM. V was pared by 7 bases and J by 3 bases, with 10 bases between. The CDR3 loop is CASNRGSYEQYF. CDR3 bases: TGTGCCAGCAATAGGGGGAGCTACGAGCAGTACTTC.

The chain links TRBV6-5 to TRBJ1-2, with D tentatively TRBD1 (6 bases). The germline V gene has CDR1 MNHEY and CDR2 SVGAGI. The CDR3 loop spans 14 amino acids. V lost 6 bases and J lost 5, with 16 bases in between. The CDR3 bases are TGTGCCAGCAGGGCAACAGGGCCGCTATATGGCTACACCTTC. Its translation is CASRATGPLYGYTF.

The chain couples TRBV28 to TRBJ2-7; unclear D gene. Germline V gives CDR1 MDHEN, CDR2 SYDVKM. The CDR3 has 14 amino acids. V lost 3 bases and J lost 1, with 10 bases in between. This CDR3 reads CASSLVGGSYEQYF. The CDR3, as DNA: TGTGCCAGCAGTTTGGTTGGCGGATCCTACGAGCAGTACTTC.

The V call is TRBV19, the J call TRBJ1-5; tentatively, D is TRBD1 (6 bases). Germline CDR1 reads LNHDA; CDR2 reads SQIVND (reference sequence). This CDR3 region has 13 residues. Trimming pared 9 bases from V and 5 bases from J, leaving 14 bases between. DNA of the CDR3: TGTGCCAGCGGATATGCAGGGGATCAGCCCCAGCATTTT. Translated, it gives CASGYAGDQPQHF. The full variable domain, in which reference TRBV19 and TRBJ1-5 provide the parts outside the CDR3, is DGGITQSPKYLFRKEGQNVTLSCEQNLNHDAMYWYRQDPGQGLRLIYYSQIVNDFQKGDIAEGYSVSREKKESFPLTVTSAQKNPTAFYLCASGYAGDQPQHFGDGTRLSIL.

V is TRBV27 and J is TRBJ1-1; D is uncertain. Trimming stripped 6 bases from V and 4 bases from J, with 21 bases between. The germline CDR1 and CDR2 sequences are MNHEY and SMNVEV (reference sequence). The CDR3 totals 16 residues. CDR3: CASSFSSVFTGTEAFF. For the CDR3, the DNA is TGTGCCAGCAGCTTTTCGTCTGTGTTCACGGGCACTGAAGCTTTCTTT.

The chain is built from TRBV28 and TRBJ2-7, with D unresolved. Germline V gives CDR1 MDHEN, CDR2 SYDVKM. Trimming took 7 bases from V and 0 from J, leaving 13 bases between them. This CDR3 spans 14 amino acids. CDR3 nucleotide sequence: TGTGCCAGCAACAGCCGACACTTCTCCTACGAGCAGTACTTC. Translation gives CASNSRHFSYEQYF.

This clone has just a few counts. The rearrangement uses TRBV6-4 and TRBJ2-3; 10 nucleotides agree with TRBD2. Germline V gene lookup returns CDR1 MRHNA and CDR2 SNTAGT. V was clipped by 6 bases and J by 3 bases; unmatched bases: 6. The CDR3 has 15 amino acids. In nucleotides, the CDR3 is TGTGCCAGCAGAAATCTAGCGGGAGAGACAGATACGCAGTATTTT. This codes for CASRNLAGETDTQYF.

This chain connects TRBV6-1 to TRBJ1-2; D might be TRBD1 (5 bases). V was cut by 4 bases and J by 0 bases, with 12 bases left in between. The CDR3 has 15 amino acids. Germline lookup yields CDR1 MNHNS and CDR2 SASEGT. The CDR3 spells CASSGRPTANYGYTF. The DNA of the CDR3 is TGTGCCAGCAGTGGACGGCCGACAGCTAACTATGGCTACACCTTC.

The chain joins TRBV6-5 to TRBJ1-6, with a tentative D call TRBD1 (5 bases). The ends were cut back, 2 bases at V and 10 bases at J, with 12 bases in the middle. The CDR3 runs to 14 residues. Germline loops: CDR1 MNHEY, CDR2 SVGAGI. CDR3 DNA: TGTGCCAGCAGTTACAACCAGGGATCCTCACCCCTCCACTTT. Translating gives CASSYNQGSSPLHF.

The chain combines TRBV6-5 with TRBJ2-5; 9 bases are a match to TRBD2. The CDR3 is 15 amino acids. Trimming removed 2 bases from V and 5 bases from J; junction bases left unmatched: 6. The germline V gene has CDR1 MNHEY and CDR2 SVGAGI. CDR3: CASSYGAGGPETQYF. In DNA, the CDR3 is TGTGCCAGCAGTTACGGGGCGGGGGGGCCGGAGACCCAGTACTTC.

The chain recombines TRBV10-3 with TRBJ1-6, with D possibly TRBD1 on 6 matching bases. Germline V CDR1 and CDR2: ENHRY, SYGVKD. The CDR3 loop spans 14 amino acids. The V end lost 6 bases, the J end lost 6 bases, and 12 bases lay between the germline ends. CDR3 region: CAIRGTPGNSPLHF. CDR3 bases: TGTGCCATCAGGGGGACACCAGGTAATTCACCCCTCCACTTT.

The count of this clone is one. The chain recombines TRBV5-1 with TRBJ2-2; D not certain. The germline V gene has CDR1 SGHRS and CDR2 YFSETQ. V was clipped by 0 bases and J by 1 base, with 7 bases between them. This CDR3 has 15 amino acids. The CDR3 sequence is CASSLATQNTGELFF. CDR3 sequence (DNA): TGCGCCAGCAGCTTGGCGACACAGAACACCGGGGAGCTGTTTTTT.

This clone showed up just once. The chain combines TRBV5-4 with TRBJ2-1, with 7 bases matching TRBD2. Germline trimming cut 6 bases from V and 7 bases from J; bases unmatched to any gene: 16. The CDR3 consists of 16 residues. Germline V lookup: CDR1 SGHNT, CDR2 YYREEE (reference sequence). The CDR3 here is CASTPGGRGGSNEQFF. The DNA of the CDR3 is TGTGCCAGCACCCCTGGGGGGAGGGGAGGGTCAAATGAGCAGTTCTTC.

This chain uses TRBV28 with TRBJ2-1; 12 bases match TRBD2. The CDR3 sequence is 15 residues long. With V trimmed by 4 bases and J by 6 bases, 4 bases remained unmatched. The germline V gene encodes CDR1 MDHEN and CDR2 SYDVKM. The CDR3 DNA is TGTGCCAGCAGTTCTCCGACTAGCGGGAGCAATGAGCAGTTCTTC. This translates into CASSSPTSGSNEQFF.

The V gene is TRBV19, the J gene TRBJ2-1; 10 bases line up with TRBD2. CDR3 length: 15 residues. The V gene end was trimmed by 2 bases and the J gene end by 4 bases; junction bases not matched to a gene: 2. The V gene's germline CDR1 is LNHDA and CDR2 SQIVND (reference sequence). For the CDR3, the DNA is TGTGCCAGTAGTATAAAAGCGGGAGGGTACAATGAGCAGTTCTTC. Encoded protein: CASSIKAGGYNEQFF.

This sequence joins TRBV7-6 and TRBJ2-7; 9 nucleotides match TRBD1. V was pared by 4 bases and J by 7 bases, with 11 bases of the junction left unmatched. There are 15 residues in the CDR3. Germline V CDR1 and CDR2: SGHVS, FNYEAQ. In DNA, the CDR3 is TGTGCCAGCAGCTGGGCCTCCGGGACAGGGAGGGAGCAGTACTTC. It is translated as CASSWASGTGREQYF. The full variable domain, completed using reference TRBV7-6 and TRBJ2-7, is GAGVSQSPRYKVTKRGQDVALRCDPISGHVSLYWYRQALGQGPEFLTYFNYEAQQDKSGLPNDRFSAERPEGSISTLTIQRTEQRDSAMYRCASSWASGTGREQYFGPGTRLTVT.

The chain employs TRBV7-6 and TRBJ2-5; D perhaps matches TRBD2 (6 bases). The closer fit of TRBJ2-7 to the DNA end suggests the J call may be wrong. The V gene's germline CDR1 is SGHVS and CDR2 FNYEAQ. CDR3 length: 15 amino acids. The CDR3 coding sequence is TGTGCCAGCAGCTTAGGAATAGCGGAGGGGTACGAGCAGTACTTC. This sequence encodes CASSLGIAEGYEQYF.

This chain links TRBV9 with TRBJ2-5, with D possibly matching TRBD2 (5 bases). V lost 4 bases to trimming and J lost 2 bases, with 12 bases between them. The CDR3 runs to 14 residues. CDR1 is SGDLS and CDR2 is YYNGEE in the germline V gene. The CDR3 DNA reads TGTGCCAGCAGCCCCGGGTCGGGACAAGAGACCCAGTACTTC. Translating it yields CASSPGSGQETQYF.

The chain recombines TRBV6-5 with TRBJ2-7; D is undetermined. CDR1 MNHEY and CDR2 SVGAGI come from the germline V gene. This CDR3 contains 14 residues. The V gene lost 2 bases and the J gene lost 2 bases, with 10 bases spanning the gap. The chain's CDR3 is CASSYARETYEQYF. In nucleotides, the CDR3 is TGTGCCAGCAGTTACGCGCGTGAGACCTACGAGCAGTACTTC.